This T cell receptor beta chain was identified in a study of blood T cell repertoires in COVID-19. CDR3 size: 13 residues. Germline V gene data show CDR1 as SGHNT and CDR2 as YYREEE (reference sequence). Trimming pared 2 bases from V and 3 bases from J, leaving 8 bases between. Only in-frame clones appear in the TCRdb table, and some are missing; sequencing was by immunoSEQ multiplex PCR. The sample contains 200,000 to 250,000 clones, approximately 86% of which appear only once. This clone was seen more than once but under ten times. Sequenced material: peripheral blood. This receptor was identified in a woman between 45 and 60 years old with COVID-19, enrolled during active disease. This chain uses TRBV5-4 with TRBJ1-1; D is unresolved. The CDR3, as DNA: TGTGCCAGCAGCTTTGGGCAAGACACTGAAGCTTTCTTT. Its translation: CASSFGQDTEAFF. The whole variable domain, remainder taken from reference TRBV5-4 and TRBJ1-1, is ETGVTQSPTHLIKTRGQQVTLRCSSQSGHNTVSWYQQALGQGPQFIFQYYREEENGRGNFPPRFSGLQFPNYSSELNVNALELDDSALYLCASSFGQDTEAFFGQGTRLTVV.